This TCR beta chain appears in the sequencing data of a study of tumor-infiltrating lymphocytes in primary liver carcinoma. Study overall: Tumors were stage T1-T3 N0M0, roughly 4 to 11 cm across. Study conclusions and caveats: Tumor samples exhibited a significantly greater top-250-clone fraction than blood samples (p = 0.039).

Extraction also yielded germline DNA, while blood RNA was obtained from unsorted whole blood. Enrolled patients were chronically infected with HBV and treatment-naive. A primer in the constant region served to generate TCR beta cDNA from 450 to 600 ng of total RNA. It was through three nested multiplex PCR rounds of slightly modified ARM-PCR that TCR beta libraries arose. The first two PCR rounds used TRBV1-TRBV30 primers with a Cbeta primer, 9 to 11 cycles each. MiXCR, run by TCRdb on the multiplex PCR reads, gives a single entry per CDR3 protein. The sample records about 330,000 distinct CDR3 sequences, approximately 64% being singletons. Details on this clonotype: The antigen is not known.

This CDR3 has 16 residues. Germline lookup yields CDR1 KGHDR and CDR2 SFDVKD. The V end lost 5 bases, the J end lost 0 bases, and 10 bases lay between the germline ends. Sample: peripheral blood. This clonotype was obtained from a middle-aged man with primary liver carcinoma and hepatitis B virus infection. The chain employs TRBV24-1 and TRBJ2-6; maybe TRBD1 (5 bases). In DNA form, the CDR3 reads TGTGCCACCAGTGGGGGCCCAGACTCTGGGGCCAACGTCCTGACTTTC. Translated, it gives CATSGGPDSGANVLTF.